This entry describes one T cell receptor (beta chain). The assay was immunoSEQ multiplex PCR, and TCRdb's table has in-frame clones only and misses some. The sample shows around 52,000 clones, roughly 80% of them seen only once. The sample belongs to a study of PD-1 blockade in mismatch repair-deficient tumors. Study context: All were previously treated, progressing patients with some twelve mismatch repair-deficient cancer types.

Trimming removed 4 bases from V and 5 bases from J, with 18 bases in between. The V gene's germline CDR1 is SGDLS and CDR2 YYNGEE. This CDR3 spans 16 amino acids. PCR or immunohistochemistry showed mismatch repair deficiency in every enrolled patient. TCRs were sequenced from three patients responding to pembrolizumab. The chain is built from TRBV9 and TRBJ2-2, with unresolved D. The sequencing used peripheral blood, collected more than 19 weeks after starting pembrolizumab. This TCR derives from an adult with mismatch repair-deficient cancer. This CDR3 is CASSPRGPPHTGELFF. DNA of the CDR3: TGTGCCAGCAGCCCTCGCGGCCCCCCCCATACCGGGGAGCTGTTTTTT.